This record looks at one T cell receptor beta chain sequence and its context. Its antigen is currently not known. No base quality information exists; no much larger clone differs at one position. For sequencing of the TCRbeta CDR3 region, genomic DNA was extracted from the sorted cells. TCRbeta CDR3 regions were sequenced using the immunoSEQ Assay. TCRdb took over this immuneACCESS table, retaining in-frame rearrangements with V and J assigned. Such tables are incomplete; in checked studies, under half of the missing clones stem from an unresolved V gene, and the remainder is unexplained. A total of about 42,000 clones appear in this sample, about nine tenths of them only once. The ten largest clonotypes hold approximately 5.9% of the sample. Looking up the germline V gene yields CDR1 MGHDK and CDR2 SYGVNS. V was cut back by 2 bases and J by 0 bases, leaving a gap of 13 bases between them. The CDR3 contains 16 residues, cysteine and phenylalanine counted. The kept DNA is CDR3 alone, 48 bases in frame from the first base.

These data come from a study of OX40 agonist ivuxolimab in advanced cancers. For the wider study: Ivuxolimab was a fully human IgG2 agonistic monoclonal antibody targeting the costimulatory receptor OX40 (CD134). Intravenous ivuxolimab was administered to patients every 2 weeks at six dose levels: 0.01, 0.1, 0.3, 1.5, 3 and 10 mg/kg. Among the approximately 50 dose-escalation patients, around 20 had hepatocellular carcinoma, some 15 melanoma, 9 renal cell carcinoma and 9 head and neck cancer. In the dose-escalation cohort, 70% to 85% of patients were male, and the mean age was approximately 60 years, with a range of about 23 to 85. Prior anti-PD-1, anti-PD-L1 or anti-CTLA-4 therapy was permitted, and checkpoint inhibitors had been received by around 40% of dose-escalation patients. Partial responses occurred in three dose-escalation patients: two with cutaneous melanoma and one with hepatocellular carcinoma. The point of sequencing TCRbeta in the periphery was to test whether ivuxolimab changed TCR sequence diversity and drove clonal T-cell expansion. The monotherapy dose-escalation portion (N ≈ 57 patients) of the phase I ivuxolimab trial is reported in the paper. Paper-wide results and their limitations: Low levels of normalized T-cell clonal expansion were also shown by some nonresponding patients. The antigen specificity of the peripheral T cells that underwent clonal expansion was not determined. At doses of 0.1 to 3.0 mg/kg, clonal expansion of both CD4+ and CD8+ T cells in blood was seen between baseline and week 6. In the 0.1-3.0 mg/kg groups, partial responders were among the patients with the lowest normalized peripheral clonal expansion, particularly in CD8+ T cells. On average, CD8+ T cells showed more expanded clones than CD4+ T cells after ivuxolimab.

The trial excluded patients who had a history of autoimmune disease or were on systemic immunosuppression. Peripheral blood for TCR sequencing was collected from all dose cohorts at baseline, on cycle 4 day 1, and on cycle 7 day 1. Samples were obtained from an open-label, multicenter, first-in-human phase I dose-escalation trial of ivuxolimab. Adults with locally advanced or metastatic head and neck squamous cell, hepatocellular, melanoma or renal cell carcinoma were enrolled in the trial. Before TCR sequencing, CD4+ T cells and CD8+ T cells were sorted from peripheral blood as separate populations.

The input for sequencing was CD4+ or CD8+ T cells sorted from blood, taken in a trial of the OX40 agonist ivuxolimab. The chain was built from TRBV25-1 and TRBJ2-5, with TRBD1 perhaps the D gene, on 6 matching bases. The source is an adult with an advanced solid tumor such as melanoma, head and neck, liver or kidney cancer. The nucleotide sequence reads TGTGCCAGCAGTGAAAGGACAGATAAGTACCAAGAGACCCAGTACTTC. This yields the protein CASSERTDKYQETQYF.